This TCR beta chain comes out of a study of T cell changes during pregnancy in multiple sclerosis. Germline-derived CDR1 and CDR2 are SQVTM and ANQGSEA. There are 13 residues in the CDR3. The junction had 4 bases not matched to a gene; V was cut back by 4 bases and J by 7 bases. Sequenced by immunoSEQ multiplex PCR; TCRdb stores in-frame clones only, minus some. The sample consists of 60,000 to 75,000 clones, 92% of them appearing once. The TCR comes from a female donor in good health, enrolled as a control in a pregnancy study. J is TRBJ2-1 and V is TRBV29-1, with 10 bases aligning to TRBD2. Material: peripheral blood, obtained in the second trimester of pregnancy. CDR3: CSVAASGGNEQFF. CDR3 bases: TGCAGCGTTGCCGCTAGCGGGGGTAATGAGCAGTTCTTC.